This entry describes one TCR beta chain. The CDR3 is 13 amino acids. Between the trimmed V and J ends, which lost 4 bases and 4 bases, there was a span of 11 bases. Per germline, CDR1 SGHRS and CDR2 YFSETQ. These data come from a study of T cell responses to AZD1222 COVID-19 vaccine. Clones were read by immunoSEQ multiplex PCR, and TCRdb kept only the in-frame ones, dropping some. The table has 130,000 to 150,000 clones, roughly 89% seen once. The receptor's source is an adult in good health. Sequences were derived from peripheral blood, sampled on day 0 of AZD1222 vaccination. V is TRBV5-1 and J is TRBJ1-2, with a possible D match to TRBD1 (5 bases). Here the CDR3 DNA reads TGCGCCAGCAGCGTAGCCGGGGCCTATGGCTACACCTTC. Translating it yields CASSVAGAYGYTF. Full variable domain (outside the CDR3, taken from reference TRBV5-1 and TRBJ1-2): KAGVTQTPRYLIKTRGQQVTLSCSPISGHRSVSWYQQTPGQGLQFLFEYFSETQRNKGNFPGRFSGRQFSNSRSEMNVSTLELGDSALYLCASSVAGAYGYTFGSGTRLTVV.